The entry that follows covers one TCR beta chain sequence. Its antigen is not known. A much larger clone differs from this one at a single base, so this may be a read error. From germline, CDR1 is SQVTM and CDR2 ANQGSEA. V lost 8 bases, J lost 6 bases, and 6 bases stayed unmatched. The CDR3 runs 12 residues. It was from about 20-30 mg of unsorted bulk tissue that RNA and DNA were co-extracted. The data belong to a study of tumor-infiltrating lymphocytes in primary liver carcinoma. The study, taken as a whole, reports: Top clones occupying all five tumor regions numbered only about 7-25%.

Synthesis of TCR beta cDNA was carried out from 500 ng total RNA with a constant-region primer. Construction of TCR beta libraries relied on three successive nested multiplex PCR rounds employing slightly modified ARM-PCR. The two initial PCR rounds, nine to eleven cycles each, used TRBV1-TRBV30 forward and C-beta reverse primers. TCRdb recomputed calls from the multiplex PCR reads with MiXCR, one row per CDR3 protein. The table lists about 110,000 distinct CDR3 sequences, 65% of them singletons, with 7% to 10% in the top ten. Material for sequencing was liver tumor tissue from sampling region 1. Subset specified: tumor region T1, superior pole. The chain uses TRBV29-1 and TRBJ2-2; 7 positions match TRBD1. The TCR was taken from a woman aged 55-75 years with primary liver carcinoma and hepatitis B virus infection. The CDR3 here is CSTGTAPGELFF. The CDR3 DNA reads as TGCAGCACCGGGACAGCCCCCGGGGAGCTGTTTTTT.